This T cell receptor beta chain was profiled in a study of spatial heterogeneity in lung cancer. About the study: Each time, sequencing found more beta-chain sequences than alpha-chain sequences. Every unique TCR and UMI combination, on average, appeared more than ten times in raw reads.

The sample holds many counts of this clonotype. V shed 3 bases and J shed 3 bases, with 26 bases lying between them. CDR3 length: 19 residues. Germline V gene sequence: CDR1 LNHDA, CDR2 SQIVND (reference sequence). Time point specified: sample taken at primary tumor resection. Unsorted samples of tumor, nontumor lung or frozen PBMC had their whole RNA sequenced. TCRdb redid the calling of the 5' RACE reads with MiXCR, one entry per CDR3 protein. The table lists tens of thousands of distinct CDR3 sequences, around 7% of them singletons. Sequenced material: PBMCs, taken at surgery. The sequence derives from a female donor with early-stage non-small cell lung cancer. The chain couples TRBV19 to TRBJ1-1; D gene ambiguous. The CDR3 coding sequence is TGTGCCAGTAGTATTCCCCTCCAGGCCGGCATTAAGTGGCACACTGAAGCTTTCTTT. Its protein is CASSIPLQAGIKWHTEAFF.